The entry below gives a single T cell receptor beta chain sequence along with its context. One end of the junction is discordant with germline, which a read error may explain. The CDR3 runs to 12 residues. In germline, CDR1 is LNHDA, CDR2 SQIVND (reference sequence). This sample is drawn from a study of shared clonotypes between healthy human individuals. TCRdb's copy holds only in-frame clones and misses some; the assay was immunoSEQ multiplex PCR. The sample has 600,000 to 750,000 clones; 90% are singletons. V usage is TRBV19 and J usage is TRBJ1-5, with TRBD1 matching 9 bases. This TCR was sampled from a man aged 18 to 35 in good health. Some clones in this sample may be carry-over from other donors' samples. Sequencing was done on a sample of memory CD8+ T cells from PBMCs. Subset meaning: CD45RO+ cells pooled with CCR7-negative TemRA cells. CDR3 sequence (DNA): TGTGCCAGTAGTTCAGTGCCGGGGACAGGGATTTTT. This gives the protein CASSSVPGTGIF.